These 2 T cell receptor beta chains were all obtained from the same sample, sequenced in a study of T cell responses to AZD1222 COVID-19 vaccine. The protocol was immunoSEQ multiplex PCR, while the TCRdb copy is restricted to in-frame clones and leaves out a portion. This table has 200,000 or so clones, 80% to 90% appearing once. The material sequenced was peripheral blood, taken on day 0 of MenACWY control vaccination. All receptors derive from an adult in good health.

The V and J genes are TRBV2 and TRBJ1-4, with TRBD1 matching over 9 bases. This CDR3 has 15 amino acids. Trimming removed 5 bases from V and 6 bases from J; junction bases left unmatched: 7. Germline assignment: CDR1 SNHLY and CDR2 FYNNEI. In DNA, the CDR3 is TGTGCCAGCAGTACCGGGACAGGGTCTCATGAAAAACTGTTTTTT. This encodes CASSTGTGSHEKLFF.

The chain carries TRBV2 and TRBJ2-1; TRBD1 agrees at 12 bases. Germline trimming cut 6 bases from V and 7 bases from J; bases unmatched to any gene: 7. The germline gives CDR1 SNHLY, CDR2 FYNNEI. The CDR3 sequence is 15 residues long. In nucleotides, the CDR3 is TGTGCCAGCAGATCCCGGGACAGGGGGCGAAATGAGCAGTTCTTC. This gives the protein CASRSRDRGRNEQFF.